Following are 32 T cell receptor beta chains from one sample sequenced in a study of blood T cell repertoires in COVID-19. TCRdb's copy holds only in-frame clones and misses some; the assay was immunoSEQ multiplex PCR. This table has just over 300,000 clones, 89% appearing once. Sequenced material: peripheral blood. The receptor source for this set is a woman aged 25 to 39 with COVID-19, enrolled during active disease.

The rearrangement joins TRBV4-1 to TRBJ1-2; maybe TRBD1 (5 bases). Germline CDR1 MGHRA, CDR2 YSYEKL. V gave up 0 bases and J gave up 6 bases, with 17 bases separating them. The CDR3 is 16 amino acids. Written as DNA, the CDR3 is TGCGCCAGCAGCCAAGATCGGGGGACGGGGGTGAATGGCTACACCTTC. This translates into CASSQDRGTGVNGYTF.

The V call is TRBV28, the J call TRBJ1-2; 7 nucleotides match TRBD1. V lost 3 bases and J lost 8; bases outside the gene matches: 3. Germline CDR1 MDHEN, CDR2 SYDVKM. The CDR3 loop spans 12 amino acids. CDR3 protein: CASSLETGGYTF. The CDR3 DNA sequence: TGTGCCAGCAGTTTGGAGACAGGGGGCTACACCTTC.

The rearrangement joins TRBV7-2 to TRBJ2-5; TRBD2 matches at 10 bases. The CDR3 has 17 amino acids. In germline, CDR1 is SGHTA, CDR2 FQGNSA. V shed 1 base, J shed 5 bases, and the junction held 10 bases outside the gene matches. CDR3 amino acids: CASSLGVLAGERETQYF. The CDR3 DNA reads TGTGCCAGCAGCTTAGGAGTCCTAGCGGGGGAACGGGAGACCCAGTACTTC.

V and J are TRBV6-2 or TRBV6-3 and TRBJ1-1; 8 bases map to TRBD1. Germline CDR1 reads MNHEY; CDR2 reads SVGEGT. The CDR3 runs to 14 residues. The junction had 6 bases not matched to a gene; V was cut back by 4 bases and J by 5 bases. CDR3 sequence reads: CASSLDRARTEAFF. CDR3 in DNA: TGTGCCAGCAGTTTGGACAGGGCGAGGACTGAAGCTTTCTTT.

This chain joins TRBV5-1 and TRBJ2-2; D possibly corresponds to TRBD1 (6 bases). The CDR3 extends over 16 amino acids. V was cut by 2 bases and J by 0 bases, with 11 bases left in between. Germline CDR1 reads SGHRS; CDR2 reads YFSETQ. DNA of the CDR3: TGCGCCAGCAGCTTTAGCAGGGGCCCGAACACCGGGGAGCTGTTTTTT. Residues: CASSFSRGPNTGELFF.

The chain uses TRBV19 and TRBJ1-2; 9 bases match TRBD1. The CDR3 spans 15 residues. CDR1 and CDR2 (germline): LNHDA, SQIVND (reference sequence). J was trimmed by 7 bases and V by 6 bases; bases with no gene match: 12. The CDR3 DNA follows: TGTGCCAGTAGCATTACTGGGACAGGGACCTTTGGCTACACCTTC. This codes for CASSITGTGTFGYTF.

The CDR3 bases are TGCGCCAGCAGTGAGGGGGTGAACAGGGCCCTGCACGTC. Amino acids: CASSEGVNRALHV. The genes are TRBV10-1 and TRBJ2-7; D perhaps matches TRBD1 (6 bases). Looked up from germline, CDR1 is WNHNN and CDR2 is SYGVQD (reference sequence). This CDR3 has 13 amino acids.

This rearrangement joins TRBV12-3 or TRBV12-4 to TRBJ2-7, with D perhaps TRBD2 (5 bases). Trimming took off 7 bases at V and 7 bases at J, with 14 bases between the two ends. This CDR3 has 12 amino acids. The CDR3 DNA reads TGTGCCAGCAAAAGTCCCTCGGGGGAGCAGTACGTC. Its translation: CASKSPSGEQYV.

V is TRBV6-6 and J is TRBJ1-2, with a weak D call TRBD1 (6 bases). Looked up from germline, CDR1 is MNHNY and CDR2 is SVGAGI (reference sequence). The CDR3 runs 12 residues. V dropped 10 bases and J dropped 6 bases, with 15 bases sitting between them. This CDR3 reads CATGGQVNGYTF. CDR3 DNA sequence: TGTGCCACGGGGGGGCAGGTGAATGGCTACACCTTC.

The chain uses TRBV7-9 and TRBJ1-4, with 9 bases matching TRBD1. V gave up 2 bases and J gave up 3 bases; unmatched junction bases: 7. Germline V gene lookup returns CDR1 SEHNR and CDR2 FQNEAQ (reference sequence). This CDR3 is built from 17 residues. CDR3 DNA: TGTGCCAGCAGCTTACGGACAGGGGTTTGGGCTAATGAAAAACTGTTTTTT. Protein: CASSLRTGVWANEKLFF.

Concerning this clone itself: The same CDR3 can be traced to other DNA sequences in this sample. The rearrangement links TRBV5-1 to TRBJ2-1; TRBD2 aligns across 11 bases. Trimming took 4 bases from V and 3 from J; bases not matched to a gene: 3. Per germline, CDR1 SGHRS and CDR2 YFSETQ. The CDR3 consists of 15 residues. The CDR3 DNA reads TGCGCCAGCAGCCCGGGACTAGCGGACTACAATGAGCAGTTCTTC. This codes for CASSPGLADYNEQFF.

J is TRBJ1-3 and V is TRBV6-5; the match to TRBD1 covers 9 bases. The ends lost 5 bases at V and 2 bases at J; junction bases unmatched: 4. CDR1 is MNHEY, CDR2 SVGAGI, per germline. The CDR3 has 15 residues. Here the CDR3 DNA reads TGTGCCAGCAGTCTAACAGGGGGCACTGGAAACACCATATATTTT. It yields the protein CASSLTGGTGNTIYF.

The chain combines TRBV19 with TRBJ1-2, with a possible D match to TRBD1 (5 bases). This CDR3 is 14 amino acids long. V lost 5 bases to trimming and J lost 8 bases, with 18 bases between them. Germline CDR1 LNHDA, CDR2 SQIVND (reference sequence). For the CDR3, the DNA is TGTGCCAGTAGTCGGGACTTCCTTACGGGAGGCTACACCTTC. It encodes CASSRDFLTGGYTF.

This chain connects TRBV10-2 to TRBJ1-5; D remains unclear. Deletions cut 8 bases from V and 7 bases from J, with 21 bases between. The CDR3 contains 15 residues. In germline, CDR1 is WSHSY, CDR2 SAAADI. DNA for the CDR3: TGCGCCAGCGGTCCGGGGAGGGCTACTAGGCAGCCCCAGCATTTT. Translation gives CASGPGRATRQPQHF.

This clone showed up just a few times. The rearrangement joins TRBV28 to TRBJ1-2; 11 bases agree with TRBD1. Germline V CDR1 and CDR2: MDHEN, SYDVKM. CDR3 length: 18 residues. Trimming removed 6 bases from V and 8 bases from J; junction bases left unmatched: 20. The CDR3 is CASRDRGRSPQTLWGYTF. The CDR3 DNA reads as TGTGCCAGCAGGGACAGGGGGCGTAGTCCCCAGACTCTTTGGGGCTACACCTTC.

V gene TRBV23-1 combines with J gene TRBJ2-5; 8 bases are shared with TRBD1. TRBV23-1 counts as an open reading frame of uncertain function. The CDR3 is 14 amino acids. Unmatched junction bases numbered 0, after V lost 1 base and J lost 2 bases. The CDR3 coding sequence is TGCGCCAGCAGTCAATGGACAGGGCAAGAGACCCAGTACTTC. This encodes CASSQWTGQETQYF.

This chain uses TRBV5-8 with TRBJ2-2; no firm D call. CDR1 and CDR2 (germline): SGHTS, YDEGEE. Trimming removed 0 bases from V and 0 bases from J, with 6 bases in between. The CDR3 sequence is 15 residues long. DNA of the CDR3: TGTGCCAGCAGCTTGGTTCAGGCGAACACCGGGGAGCTGTTTTTT. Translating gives CASSLVQANTGELFF. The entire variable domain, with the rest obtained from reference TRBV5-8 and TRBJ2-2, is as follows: EAGVTQSPTHLIKTRGQQATLRCSPISGHTSVYWYQQALGLGLQFLLWYDEGEERNRGNFPPRFSGRQFPNYSSELNVNALELEDSALYLCASSLVQANTGELFFGEGSRLTVL.

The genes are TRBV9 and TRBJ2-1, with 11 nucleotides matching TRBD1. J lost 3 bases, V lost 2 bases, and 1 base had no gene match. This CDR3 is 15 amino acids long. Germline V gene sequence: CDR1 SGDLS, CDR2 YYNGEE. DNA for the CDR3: TGTGCCAGCAGCGTCGGGACAGGGGGCTACAATGAGCAGTTCTTC. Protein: CASSVGTGGYNEQFF.

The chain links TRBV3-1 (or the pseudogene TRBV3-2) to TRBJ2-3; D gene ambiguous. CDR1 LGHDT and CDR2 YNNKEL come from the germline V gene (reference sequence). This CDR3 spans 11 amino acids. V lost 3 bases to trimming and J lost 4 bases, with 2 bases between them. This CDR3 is CASSHADTQYF. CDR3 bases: TGTGCCAGCAGCCACGCAGATACGCAGTATTTT.

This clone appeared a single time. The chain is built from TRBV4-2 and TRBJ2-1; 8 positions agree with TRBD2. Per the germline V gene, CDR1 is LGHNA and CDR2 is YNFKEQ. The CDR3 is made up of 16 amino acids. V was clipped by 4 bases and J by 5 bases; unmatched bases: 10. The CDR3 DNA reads TGTGCCAGCAGCCCTTTATTTGCGGGGGGCCACAATGAGCAGTTCTTC. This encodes CASSPLFAGGHNEQFF.

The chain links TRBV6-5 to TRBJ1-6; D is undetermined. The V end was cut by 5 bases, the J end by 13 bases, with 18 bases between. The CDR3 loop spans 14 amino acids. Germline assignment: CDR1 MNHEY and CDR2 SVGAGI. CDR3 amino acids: CASSSPGAVGPLHF. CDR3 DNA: TGTGCCAGCAGTAGTCCGGGAGCCGTCGGGCCCCTCCACTTT.

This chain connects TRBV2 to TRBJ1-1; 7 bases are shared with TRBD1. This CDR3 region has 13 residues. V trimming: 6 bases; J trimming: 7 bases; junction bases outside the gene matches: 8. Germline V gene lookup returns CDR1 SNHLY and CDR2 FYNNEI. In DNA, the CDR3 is TGTGCCAGCAGCGACAGGGTAGGAGGTGAAGCTTTCTTT. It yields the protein CASSDRVGGEAFF.

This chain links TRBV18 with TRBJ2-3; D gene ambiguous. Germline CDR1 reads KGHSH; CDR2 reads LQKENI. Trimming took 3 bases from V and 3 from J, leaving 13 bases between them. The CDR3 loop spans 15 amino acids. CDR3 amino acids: CASSPGAVMTDTQYF. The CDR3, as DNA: TGTGCCAGCTCACCCGGCGCGGTCATGACAGATACGCAGTATTTT.

The CDR3 coding sequence is TGTGCCAGCAGCAAAACCGGGCGGGCAACTAATGAAAAACTGTTTTTT. Amino acid sequence: CASSKTGRATNEKLFF. The chain combines TRBV9 with TRBJ1-4; D unresolved. The CDR3 is 16 amino acids. Between the trimmed V and J ends, which lost 4 bases and 0 bases, there was a span of 13 bases. The germline V gene has CDR1 SGDLS and CDR2 YYNGEE.

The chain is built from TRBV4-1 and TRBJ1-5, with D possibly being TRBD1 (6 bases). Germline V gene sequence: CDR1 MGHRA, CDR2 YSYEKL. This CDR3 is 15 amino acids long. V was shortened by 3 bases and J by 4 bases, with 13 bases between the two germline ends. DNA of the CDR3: TGCGCCAGCAGCCACAGAGGGGGGGAGAATCAGCCCCAGCATTTT. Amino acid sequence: CASSHRGGENQPQHF.

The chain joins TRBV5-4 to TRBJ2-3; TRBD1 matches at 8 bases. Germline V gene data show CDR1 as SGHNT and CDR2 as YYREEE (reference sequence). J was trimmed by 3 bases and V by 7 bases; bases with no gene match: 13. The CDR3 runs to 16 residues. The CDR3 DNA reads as TGTGCCAGCCCCGGACAGGGCTCTCTCACAACAGATACGCAGTATTTT. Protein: CASPGQGSLTTDTQYF.

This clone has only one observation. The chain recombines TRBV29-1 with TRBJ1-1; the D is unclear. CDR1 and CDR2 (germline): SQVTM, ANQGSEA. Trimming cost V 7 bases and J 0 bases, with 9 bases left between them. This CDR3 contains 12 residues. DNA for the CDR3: TGCAGCGCTTGGGCCTTGAACACTGAAGCTTTCTTT. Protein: CSAWALNTEAFF. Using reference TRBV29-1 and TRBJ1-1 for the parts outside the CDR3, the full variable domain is SAVISQKPSRDICQRGTSLTIQCQVDSQVTMMFWYRQQPGQSLTLIATANQGSEATYESGFVIDKFPISRPNLTFSTLTVSNMSPEDSSIYLCSAWALNTEAFFGQGTRLTVV.

The CDR3 is CASSPRLGGKDEQYF. DNA for the CDR3: TGTGCCAGCAGCCCACGCCTTGGGGGGAAAGACGAGCAGTACTTC. The V gene is TRBV5-4, the J gene TRBJ2-7, with a tentative D call TRBD2 (6 bases). V gave up 4 bases and J gave up 5 bases, with 19 bases separating them. The V gene's germline CDR1 is SGHNT and CDR2 YYREEE (reference sequence). The length of the CDR3 is 15 residues.

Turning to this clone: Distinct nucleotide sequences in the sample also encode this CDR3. CDR3 residues: CATSDLRGTEAFF. The CDR3 coding sequence is TGTGCCACCAGTGATTTAAGGGGCACTGAAGCTTTCTTT. The chain employs TRBV24-1 and TRBJ1-1, with D possibly being TRBD1 (5 bases). Germline-derived CDR1 and CDR2 are KGHDR and SFDVKD. This CDR3 has 13 amino acids. V lost 1 base and J 4 bases, leaving 6 bases between the germline ends.

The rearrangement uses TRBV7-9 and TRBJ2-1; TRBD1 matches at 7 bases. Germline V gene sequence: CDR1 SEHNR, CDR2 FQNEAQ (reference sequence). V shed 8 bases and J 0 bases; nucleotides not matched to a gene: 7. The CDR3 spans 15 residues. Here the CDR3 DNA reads TGTGCCAGCGGAGTCTCAGGGGGCTCCTACAATGAGCAGTTCTTC. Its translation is CASGVSGGSYNEQFF.

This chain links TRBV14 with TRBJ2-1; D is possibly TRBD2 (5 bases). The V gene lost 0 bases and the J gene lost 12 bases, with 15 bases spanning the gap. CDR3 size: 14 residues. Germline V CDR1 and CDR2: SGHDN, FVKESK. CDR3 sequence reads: CASSQDRAVAGQFF. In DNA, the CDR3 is TGTGCCAGCAGCCAAGATCGAGCGGTTGCTGGGCAGTTCTTC.

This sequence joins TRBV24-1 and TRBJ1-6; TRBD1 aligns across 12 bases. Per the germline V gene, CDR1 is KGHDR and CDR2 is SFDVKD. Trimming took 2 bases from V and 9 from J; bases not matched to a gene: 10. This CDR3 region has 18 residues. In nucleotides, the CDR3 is TGTGCCACCAGTGATTATCCCGCGGGACAGGGGGCTATTTCACCCCTCCACTTT. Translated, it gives CATSDYPAGQGAISPLHF.